One sample yielded the 13 T cell receptor beta chains listed below, sequenced in a study of regulatory T cells in long-lasting Graves disease. Stated time point: newly diagnosed GD, antithyroid drugs for less than 3 months. PBMC-extracted RNA yielded the TCR library. The authors built TCR beta libraries using iRepertoire HTBI primers and Arm-PCR of CDR3 regions. A single record per CDR3 protein comes from TCRdb applying MiXCR to the multiplex PCR reads. The table lists about 470,000 distinct CDR3 sequences, about 15% of them singletons, with 15% to 20% in the top ten. This same sample was also part of a study on T cells in Graves' hyperthyroidism and ophthalmopathy.

The sample consisted of peripheral blood mononuclear cells (PBMCs), taken at new diagnosis, from a patient treated with antithyroid drugs. The receptor set was obtained from a woman aged 30 to 39 with Graves disease.

This clonotype was seen ten or more times. The J gene is TRBJ1-5, the V gene TRBV11-2, with no clear D. In germline, CDR1 is SGHAT, CDR2 FQNNGV. The CDR3 contains 13 residues. V was cut by 6 bases and J by 1 base, with 7 bases left in between. CDR3 sequence: CASRHTSNQPQHF. Written as DNA, the CDR3 is TGTGCCAGCAGACACACCAGCAATCAGCCCCAGCATTTT.

This clonotype was seen a few times. This chain connects TRBV3-1 to TRBJ2-3; D uncertain. Germline loops: CDR1 LGHDT, CDR2 YNNKEL (reference sequence). Trimming cost V 0 bases and J 0 bases, with 7 bases left between them. The CDR3 covers 15 residues. The CDR3 is CASSQERPSTDTQYF. DNA for the CDR3: TGTGCCAGCAGCCAAGAGAGACCTAGCACAGATACGCAGTATTTT.

Notes on this clonotype: A far larger clone differs by one base, so this is likely a read error. V usage is TRBV6-5 and J usage is TRBJ2-1, with a tentative D call TRBD2 (5 bases). Gene TRBJ2-5 matches the end of the DNA better, so the J call may be wrong. There are 12 residues in the CDR3. Germline loops: CDR1 MNHEY, CDR2 SVGAGI. In nucleotides, the CDR3 is TGTGCCAGCAGTTGGGGAGAAAAGACCCAGTACTTC. Its protein is CASSWGEKTQYF.

This clonotype was detected only a few times. The chain joins TRBV6-2 or TRBV6-3 to TRBJ2-7, with TRBD2 matching 10 bases. V was clipped by 0 bases and J by 4 bases; unmatched bases: 12. This CDR3 region has 18 residues. The germline V gene has CDR1 MNHEY and CDR2 SVGEGT. CDR3 protein: CASSYSRQSGRAVYEQYF. The CDR3 nucleotides read TGTGCCAGCAGTTACTCGCGGCAGAGCGGGAGGGCCGTATACGAGCAGTACTTC.

This clonotype was observed many times. V gene TRBV29-1 combines with J gene TRBJ1-4; 7 nucleotides align to TRBD1. Unmatched junction bases numbered 2, after V lost 6 bases and J lost 4 bases. The CDR3 has 12 residues. The V gene's germline CDR1 is SQVTM and CDR2 ANQGSEA. CDR3 residues: CSVDRFNEKLFF. The CDR3 DNA reads TGCAGCGTGGACAGGTTTAATGAAAAACTGTTTTTT.

This clonotype was seen at least ten times. The rearrangement joins TRBV29-1 to TRBJ1-1; D perhaps matches TRBD1 (5 bases). The CDR3 totals 13 residues. V was pared by 6 bases and J by 7 bases, with 18 bases between. Germline V gene data show CDR1 as SQVTM and CDR2 as ANQGSEA. The DNA of the CDR3 is TGCAGCGTAGCAGACAGCTTATGGGGTGAAGCTTTCTTT. Residues: CSVADSLWGEAFF.

This clonotype was counted many times. The chain joins TRBV5-1 to TRBJ2-2; a possible D gene is TRBD2 (5 bases). With 4 bases removed from V and 4 bases from J, the gap between germline ends came to 8 bases. The CDR3 spans 13 residues. Germline values: CDR1 SGHRS, CDR2 YFSETQ. The DNA of the CDR3 is TGCGCCAGCAGCAGAGGGAGCACCGGGGAGCTGTTTTTT. It translates to CASSRGSTGELFF. The full variable domain, in which reference TRBV5-1 and TRBJ2-2 provide the parts outside the CDR3, is KAGVTQTPRYLIKTRGQQVTLSCSPISGHRSVSWYQQTPGQGLQFLFEYFSETQRNKGNFPGRFSGRQFSNSRSEMNVSTLELGDSALYLCASSRGSTGELFFGEGSRLTVL.

This clonotype occurred a few times. The chain employs TRBV14 and TRBJ2-1; 7 bases match TRBD2. Unmatched junction bases numbered 20, after V lost 1 base and J lost 5 bases. The CDR3 spans 20 residues. Germline assignment: CDR1 SGHDN and CDR2 FVKESK. The CDR3, as DNA: TGTGCCAGCAGCCAAGTTAATGACGATCGGGCGGGAGTAGGGCACAATGAGCAGTTCTTC. Protein sequence: CASSQVNDDRAGVGHNEQFF.

The sample holds a few counts of this clonotype. The chain uses TRBV7-3 and TRBJ2-3; 9 nucleotides line up with TRBD1. After removal of 1 base from V and 3 bases from J, the junction contained 5 bases not matched to a gene. The CDR3 has 16 amino acids. Germline lookup yields CDR1 SGHTA and CDR2 FQGTGA. CDR3 nucleotides: TGTGCCAGCAGCTTAATTGGGACAGGGCGGACAGATACGCAGTATTTT. Translation gives CASSLIGTGRTDTQYF.

This clonotype was counted at least ten times. J is TRBJ1-1 and V is TRBV3-1, with unresolved D. CDR3 size: 19 residues. V lost 3 bases, J lost 1 base, and 24 bases lay in between. The germline V gene has CDR1 LGHDT and CDR2 YNNKEL (reference sequence). CDR3 DNA: TGTGCCAGCAGCCACTCCCTACCCCTACGTTGGACGGCGAACACTGAAGCTTTCTTT. Translated, it gives CASSHSLPLRWTANTEAFF.

The gene calls are TRBV27 and TRBJ1-5; possibly TRBD1 for D (5 bases). There are 13 residues in the CDR3. V lost 7 bases and J 7 bases, leaving 14 bases between the germline ends. CDR1 and CDR2 from the germline V gene are MNHEY and SMNVEV (reference sequence). The CDR3 DNA reads as TGTGCCAGCACCCGGTCGGGGACCCAGCCCCAGCATTTT. Translation gives CASTRSGTQPQHF.

This clonotype was observed many times. J is TRBJ2-7 and V is TRBV28, with 13 positions matching TRBD2. Germline values: CDR1 MDHEN, CDR2 SYDVKM. CDR3 length: 16 residues. J lost 3 bases, V lost 5 bases, and 7 bases had no gene match. In nucleotides, the CDR3 is TGTGCCAGCAGTCTGGGCGGACTAGCGGGAGTCTACGAGCAGTACTTC. Translating it yields CASSLGGLAGVYEQYF.

The V gene is TRBV24-1, the J gene TRBJ2-5; D not resolved. Looked up from germline, CDR1 is KGHDR and CDR2 is SFDVKD. V was clipped by 4 bases and J by 7 bases, with 12 bases between them. The CDR3 sequence is 13 residues long. CDR3 residues: CATSDTAHGTQYF. CDR3 DNA: TGTGCCACCAGTGACACCGCCCATGGGACCCAGTACTTC.